Described below is a single TCR beta chain sequence and its context. Its antigen is unidentified. A junction end diverges from the germline sequence, so it may reflect a read error. The sample belongs to a study of tumor-infiltrating lymphocytes in localized non-small cell lung cancer. CDR3 length: 17 residues. The germline CDR1 and CDR2 sequences are MGHRA and YSYEKL. Assay: immunoSEQ multiplex PCR; the TCRdb copy retains only in-frame clones and omits some. The data show 10,000 or so clones, more than 70% seen once. Whole-study findings and limits: No link was found between tumor T-cell fraction and recurrence-free survival. Higher tumor T cell infiltration than in uninvolved lung was supported by TCRbeta sequencing. Available tissue quantity limited TCR sequencing to a patient subset. Each assay used a separate piece of the same tissue.

The rearrangement uses TRBV4-1 and TRBJ2-6; possibly TRBD1 for D (6 bases). The sequence came from a human donor with non-small cell lung cancer. Source material: lung tumor tissue. The CDR3 sequence: CASSQETGFSGANVLTF. The CDR3 coding sequence is TGCGCCAGCAGTCAAGAGACAGGATTCTCTGGGGCCAACGTCCTGACTTTC.